Each of the 8 T cell receptor beta chains below was sequenced from the same sample in a study of human T cells and chemical hapten exposure (dated by TCRdb to the early 2020s). Libraries were built with RACE. The listed sequencing device is NextSeq 500. TCRdb's own reprocessing of the public reads used fastp at Q25 and MiXCR and kept productive beta chains. Each CDR3 protein gets just one entry, which takes the most common genes and DNA from the rows behind it. This sample holds 70,000 to 90,000 distinct CDR3 sequences; 8% to 13% were observed only once. Of the sample, around 4.7% is held by the ten largest clones. In the paper's terms, the time point label means: patch test 2, 6 weeks after DPC sensitization. The sample's treatment or condition, from its label and the paper: therapeutic diphenylcyclopropenone sensitization with weekly scalp DPC. Sequenced material: whole blood, taken in connection with sensitization to the hapten diphenylcyclopropenone (DPC). The receptors were sampled from a woman between 50 and 59 years old with alopecia areata. Some clones in this sample may be carry-over from other donors' samples.

This clonotype was observed at least ten times. The chain carries TRBV21-1 and TRBJ2-7; the listed D gene, TRBD1, was not tested against the DNA. TRBV21-1 is reported as a pseudogene. This CDR3 spans 15 amino acids. CDR3 bases: TGTGCCAGCAGCGCTTGGGACACGAGCTCCTACGAGCAGTACTTC. Translating it yields CASSAWDTSSYEQYF.

This clonotype has ten or more counts. This chain uses TRBV27 with TRBJ2-1; 11 bases are shared with TRBD2. The germline gives CDR1 MNHEY, CDR2 SMNVEV (reference sequence). V was pared by 6 bases and J by 10 bases, with 5 bases of the junction left unmatched. This CDR3 is built from 13 residues. This CDR3 is CASRLAGELEQFF. DNA of the CDR3: TGTGCCAGCAGACTAGCGGGAGAGCTGGAGCAGTTCTTC.

This clonotype turned up a few times. The chain combines TRBV18 with TRBJ2-3; D remains ambiguous. This CDR3 has 16 residues. Germline-derived CDR1 and CDR2 are KGHSH and LQKENI. The V and J ends lost 1 base and 1 base respectively, with 12 bases between them. CDR3 region: CASSPHPGLRTDTQYF. DNA of the CDR3: TGTGCCAGCTCACCACATCCAGGCCTCCGCACAGATACGCAGTATTTT.

This clonotype was observed at least ten times. The J gene is TRBJ2-1, the V gene TRBV5-1, with D hard to call. There are 12 residues in the CDR3. CDR1 is SGHRS and CDR2 is YFSETQ in the germline V gene. Trimming shortened V by 0 bases and J by 6 bases, and 4 bases separated the two germline ends. The CDR3: CASSLGLNEQFF. In DNA, the CDR3 is TGCGCCAGCAGCTTGGGCCTCAATGAGCAGTTCTTC.

V usage is TRBV5-5 and J usage is TRBJ2-3; D unresolved. CDR3 length equals 12 residues. From germline, CDR1 is SGHKS and CDR2 YYEKEE (reference sequence). Deletions cut 4 bases from V and 4 bases from J, with 7 bases between. The CDR3 coding sequence is TGTGCCAGCAGCCCAGGACCAGATACGCAGTATTTT. This encodes CASSPGPDTQYF.

This clonotype has ten or more counts. The chain recombines TRBV14 with TRBJ2-7, with D perhaps being TRBD1 or TRBD2 (5 bases each). CDR1 is SGHDN, CDR2 FVKESK, per germline. Deletions cut 6 bases from V and 6 bases from J, with 21 bases between. This CDR3 has 15 residues. The CDR3 DNA follows: TGTGCCAGCAGTCGCAATACCGGGACCGGTCGCGAGCAGTACTTC. It codes for CASSRNTGTGREQYF.

This clonotype has at least ten counts. The chain recombines TRBV28 with TRBJ2-7; no reliable D call. V lost 4 bases and J lost 5, with 6 bases in between. This CDR3 contains 11 residues. Germline-derived CDR1 and CDR2 are MDHEN and SYDVKM. The CDR3 reads CASSYWHEQYF. DNA of the CDR3: TGTGCCAGCAGTTACTGGCACGAGCAGTACTTC.

This clonotype was counted many times. The chain recombines TRBV29-1 with TRBJ2-1; tentative D call: TRBD1 (5 bases). CDR1 and CDR2 from the germline V gene are SQVTM and ANQGSEA. V gave up 8 bases and J gave up 2 bases, with 13 bases separating them. The CDR3 spans 13 residues. The CDR3 DNA sequence: TGCAGCATCCCGCAGGGTACCTACAATGAGCAGTTCTTC. It translates to CSIPQGTYNEQFF.